The 9 T cell receptor beta chains in this list originate from one sample, sequenced in a study of CD8 T cells in ankylosing spondylitis (dated by TCRdb to the late 2010s). The full study reports these points: A TCR beta motif of eight highly homologous amino acid variants appeared characteristic of blood from ankylosing spondylitis patients.

The library came from 5' RACE. TCRdb records Illumina HiSeq 2500 as the sequencer. The public reads were run again by TCRdb, first through fastp at Q25 and then through MiXCR, and only productive beta chains were kept. Each CDR3 protein gets just one entry, which takes the most common genes and DNA from the rows behind it. In all, the sample holds approximately 300,000 distinct CDR3 sequences, and 6.5% to 10% of those were seen once. The leading ten clones occupy just over 14% of the sample. For these receptors, no antigen is known. The specimen was blood, either unsorted or a sorted T cell fraction (not recorded which). Receptor source: a male donor with ankylosing spondylitis.

This clonotype was counted ten times or more. The chain uses TRBV29-1 and TRBJ1-1; D might be TRBD1 (5 bases). The germline V gene encodes CDR1 SQVTM and CDR2 ANQGSEA. Trimming stripped 6 bases from V and 5 bases from J, with 22 bases between. The CDR3 length is 15 residues. This CDR3 reads CSVRRQGGMGTEAFF. The CDR3 DNA reads TGCAGCGTCCGGCGGCAGGGAGGGATGGGAACTGAAGCTTTCTTT. Filled out from reference TRBV29-1 and TRBJ1-1, the complete variable domain reads SAVISQKPSRDICQRGTSLTIQCQVDSQVTMMFWYRQQPGQSLTLIATANQGSEATYESGFVIDKFPISRPNLTFSTLTVSNMSPEDSSIYLCSVRRQGGMGTEAFFGQGTRLTVV.

In its sample, this clonotype was seen many times. The chain carries TRBV5-6 and TRBJ2-2; D is tentatively TRBD1 or TRBD2 (5 bases each). Germline V gives CDR1 SGHDT, CDR2 YYEEEE. V lost 4 bases and J 5 bases, leaving 9 bases between the germline ends. The CDR3 sequence is 13 residues long. The CDR3: CASSEEGTGELFF. The CDR3 region has the DNA TGTGCCAGCAGCGAAGAGGGGACCGGGGAGCTGTTTTTT.

The V call is TRBV27, the J call TRBJ1-2, with TRBD1 as a possible D gene (6 bases). CDR1 and CDR2 from the germline V gene are MNHEY and SMNVEV (reference sequence). V dropped 6 bases and J dropped 0 bases, with 14 bases sitting between them. This CDR3 comprises 15 residues. The DNA of the CDR3 is TGTGCCAGCAGACGAACAGGGTCAGCTAACTATGGCTACACCTTC. Protein sequence: CASRRTGSANYGYTF.

Ten or more counts support this clonotype. The chain couples TRBV12-3 or TRBV12-4 to TRBJ2-7; 9 nucleotides match TRBD2. Germline trimming cut 6 bases from V and 2 bases from J; bases unmatched to any gene: 8. This CDR3 comprises 15 residues. The CDR3 loop is CASSVLAGLAYEQYF. The CDR3 DNA is TGTGCCAGCAGCGTCCTAGCGGGGCTCGCCTACGAGCAGTACTTC.

The chain uses TRBV7-3 and TRBJ2-1; D is ambiguous. Germline lookup yields CDR1 SGHTA and CDR2 FQGTGA. Deletions cut 0 bases from V and 6 bases from J, with 15 bases between. This CDR3 comprises 16 residues. The chain's CDR3 is CASSLTGGLGVNEQFF. CDR3 bases: TGTGCCAGCAGCTTAACAGGTGGGCTAGGAGTCAATGAGCAGTTCTTC.

There are a few counts of this clonotype. This rearrangement joins TRBV24-1 to TRBJ2-2; 11 bases fit TRBD1. V dropped 10 bases and J dropped 7; count of bases not matched to a gene: 4. The CDR3 sequence is 13 residues long. Germline loops: CDR1 KGHDR, CDR2 SFDVKD. CDR3 protein: CATGQGADGELFF. CDR3 bases: TGTGCCACTGGACAGGGGGCTGACGGGGAGCTGTTTTTT.

This clonotype showed up many times. The chain couples TRBV7-2 to TRBJ1-1; TRBD1 might be the D (5 bases). The CDR3 sequence is 14 residues long. V was cut by 1 base and J by 3 bases, with 9 bases left in between. CDR1 and CDR2 (germline): SGHTA, FQGNSA. This CDR3 is CASSLGGADTEAFF. The CDR3 DNA is TGTGCCAGCAGCTTAGGAGGGGCGGACACTGAAGCTTTCTTT.

This clonotype was counted between two and nine times. The chain has TRBV11-2 and TRBJ2-1; D call uncertain. The ends were cut back, 5 bases at V and 10 bases at J, with 15 bases in the middle. The CDR3 length is 13 residues. Germline lookup yields CDR1 SGHAT and CDR2 FQNNGV. The CDR3 loop is CASSPPVYYEQFF. CDR3 nucleotide sequence: TGTGCCAGCAGCCCTCCGGTATATTACGAGCAGTTCTTC.

This clonotype was counted at least ten times. The chain recombines TRBV5-1 with TRBJ2-7; 8 bases align to TRBD1. The germline CDR1 and CDR2 sequences are SGHRS and YFSETQ. The length of the CDR3 is 15 residues. J was trimmed by 5 bases and V by 5 bases; bases with no gene match: 12. CDR3 bases: TGCGCCAGCAGTCCCCATACCGGACAGGGTCACGAGCAGTACTTC. Protein sequence: CASSPHTGQGHEQYF.